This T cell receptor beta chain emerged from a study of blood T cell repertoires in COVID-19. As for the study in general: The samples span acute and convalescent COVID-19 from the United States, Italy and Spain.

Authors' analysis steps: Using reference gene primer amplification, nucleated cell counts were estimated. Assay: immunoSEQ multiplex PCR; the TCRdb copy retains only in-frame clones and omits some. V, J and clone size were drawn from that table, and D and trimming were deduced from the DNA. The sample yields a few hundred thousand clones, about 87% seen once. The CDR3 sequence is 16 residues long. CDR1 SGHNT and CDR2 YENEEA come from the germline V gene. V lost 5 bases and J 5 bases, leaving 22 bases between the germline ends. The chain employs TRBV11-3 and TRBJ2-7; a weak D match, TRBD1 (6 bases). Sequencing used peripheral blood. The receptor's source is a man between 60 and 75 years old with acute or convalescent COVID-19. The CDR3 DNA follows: TGTGCCAGCAGCCCTACAACCGGGACACCGTTCCACGAGCAGTACTTC. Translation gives CASSPTTGTPFHEQYF.